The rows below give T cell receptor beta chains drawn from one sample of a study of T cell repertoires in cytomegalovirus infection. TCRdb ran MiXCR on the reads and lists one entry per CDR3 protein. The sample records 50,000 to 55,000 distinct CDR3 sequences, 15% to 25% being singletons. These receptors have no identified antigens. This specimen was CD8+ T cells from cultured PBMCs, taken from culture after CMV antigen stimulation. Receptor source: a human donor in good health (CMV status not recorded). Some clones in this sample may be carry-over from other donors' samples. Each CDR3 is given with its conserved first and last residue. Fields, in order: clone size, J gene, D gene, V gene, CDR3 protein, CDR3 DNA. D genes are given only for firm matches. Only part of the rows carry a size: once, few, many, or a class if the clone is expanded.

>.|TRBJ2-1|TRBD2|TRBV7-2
CASSSSGGAVEQFF
TGTGCCAGCAGCTCTAGCGGGGGGGCGGTTGAGCAGTTCTTC
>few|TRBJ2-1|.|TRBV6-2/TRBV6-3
CASSPGLNEQFF
TGTGCCAGCAGTCCCGGACTCAATGAGCAGTTCTTC
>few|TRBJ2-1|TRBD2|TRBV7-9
CASSSPGLAGGLSYNEQFF
TGTGCCAGCAGCTCGCCTGGACTAGCGGGAGGGTTGTCCTACAATGAGCAGTTCTTC
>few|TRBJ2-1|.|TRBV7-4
CASSLQASEQFF
TGTGCCAGCAGCCTACAGGCTTCCGAGCAGTTCTTC
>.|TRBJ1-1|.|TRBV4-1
CASSQDTGWTEAFF
TGCGCCAGCAGCCAAGACACAGGTTGGACTGAAGCTTTCTTT
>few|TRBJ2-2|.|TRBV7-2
CASSLGLRQGNTGELFF
TGTGCCAGCAGCTTAGGATTAAGGCAGGGAAACACCGGGGAGCTGTTTTTT
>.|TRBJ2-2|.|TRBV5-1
CASSDQTGELFF
TGCGCCAGCAGCGACCAAACCGGGGAGCTGTTTTTT
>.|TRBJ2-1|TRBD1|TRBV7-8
CASSLWPDRVHEQFF
TGTGCCAGCAGCTTATGGCCGGACAGGGTGCATGAGCAGTTCTTC
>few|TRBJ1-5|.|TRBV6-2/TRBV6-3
CASSYSGGWNQPQHF
TGTGCCAGCAGTTACTCAGGAGGGTGGAATCAGCCCCAGCATTTT
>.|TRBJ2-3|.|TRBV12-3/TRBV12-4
CASRPHGTGRDTQYF
TGTGCCAGCAGACCTCATGGGACTGGAAGAGATACGCAGTATTTT
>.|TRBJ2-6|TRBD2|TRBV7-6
CASSPRTGGYSGANVLTF
TGTGCCAGCAGCCCCCGAACGGGAGGCTATTCTGGGGCCAACGTCCTGACTTTC
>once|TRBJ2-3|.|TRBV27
CASSRGNRGSDTQYF
TGTGCCAGCAGCCGGGGGAACAGGGGCTCAGATACGCAGTATTTT
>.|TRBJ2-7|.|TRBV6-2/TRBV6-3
CASSSRGLEKEQYF
TGTGCCAGCAGTTCCCGCGGACTTGAAAAGGAGCAGTACTTC
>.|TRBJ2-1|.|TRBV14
CASSQGWVTYNEQFF
TGTGCCAGCAGCCAAGGCTGGGTGACTTACAATGAGCAGTTCTTC
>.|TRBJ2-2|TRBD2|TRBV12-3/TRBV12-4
CASTRLAGVPKNTGELFF
TGTGCCAGCACCCGACTAGCGGGAGTCCCCAAGAACACCGGGGAGCTGTTTTTT
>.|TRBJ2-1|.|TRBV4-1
CASSHFNEQFF
TGCGCCAGCAGTCACTTCAATGAGCAGTTCTTC
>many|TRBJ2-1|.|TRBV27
CASSNRGSYNEQFF
TGTGCCAGCAGTAACCGGGGGTCCTACAATGAGCAGTTCTTC
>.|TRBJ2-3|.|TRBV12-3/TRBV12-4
CASSLMDSRDTQYF
TGTGCCAGCAGTTTAATGGACAGTCGAGATACGCAGTATTTT
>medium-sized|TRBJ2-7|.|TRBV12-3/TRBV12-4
CASSLAGASYEQYF
TGTGCCAGCAGTTTAGCAGGGGCCTCCTACGAGCAGTACTTC
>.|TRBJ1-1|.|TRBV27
CASSLSEGPGAEAFF
TGTGCCAGCAGTTTATCCGAGGGCCCGGGAGCTGAAGCTTTCTTT
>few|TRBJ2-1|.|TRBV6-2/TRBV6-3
CASSRSYNEQFF
TGTGCCAGCAGTCGGTCCTACAATGAGCAGTTCTTC
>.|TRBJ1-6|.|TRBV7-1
CASSPEPYNSPLHF
TGTGCCAGCAGCCCAGAGCCCTATAATTCACCCCTCCACTTT
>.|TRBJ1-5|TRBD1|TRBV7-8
CASSPRDRVGQPQHF
TGTGCCAGCAGCCCCCGGGACAGGGTCGGTCAGCCCCAGCATTTT
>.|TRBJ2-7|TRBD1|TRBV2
CASMGIGTGVSYEQYF
TGTGCCAGCATGGGGATTGGGACAGGGGTCTCCTACGAGCAGTACTTC
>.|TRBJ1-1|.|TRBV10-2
CASSELEGFEAFF
TGCGCCAGCAGTGAATTGGAGGGGTTTGAAGCTTTCTTT
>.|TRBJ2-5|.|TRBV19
CASSISGYETQYF
TGTGCCAGTAGTATCTCGGGGTATGAGACCCAGTACTTC
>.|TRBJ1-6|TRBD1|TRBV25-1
CASRDRGYSPLHF
TGTGCCAGCAGGGACAGGGGTTATTCACCCCTCCACTTT
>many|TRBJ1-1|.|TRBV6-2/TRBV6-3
CASSYFGQPGAFF
TGTGCCAGCAGTTACTTCGGACAGCCCGGAGCTTTCTTT
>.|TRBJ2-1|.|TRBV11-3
CASRQSGYSYNEQFF
TGTGCCAGCAGACAATCAGGGTACTCCTACAATGAGCAGTTCTTC
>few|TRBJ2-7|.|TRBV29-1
CSVEMTATPEQYF
TGCAGCGTTGAAATGACGGCCACTCCCGAGCAGTACTTC
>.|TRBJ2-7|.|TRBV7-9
CASSYSGTKDEQYF
TGTGCCAGCAGCTATTCGGGGACCAAGGACGAGCAGTACTTC
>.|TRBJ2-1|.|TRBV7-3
CASSLWPSSYNEQFF
TGTGCCAGCAGCTTATGGCCGAGCTCCTACAATGAGCAGTTCTTC
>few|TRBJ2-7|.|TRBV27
CASSSDSYEQYF
TGTGCCAGCAGTTCCGACAGCTACGAGCAGTACTTC
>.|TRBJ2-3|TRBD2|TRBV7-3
CASSLNGGTRNPSLTLGQYF
TGTGCCAGCAGCTTAAACGGGGGGACTAGAAACCCGTCCCTTACCCTGGGGCAGTATTTT
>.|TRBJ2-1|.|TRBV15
CATSRDLNEQFF
TGTGCCACCAGCAGAGATCTGAATGAGCAGTTCTTC
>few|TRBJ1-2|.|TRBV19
CASSPSLPLRSRRYGYTF
TGTGCCAGTAGCCCATCCCTCCCTCTCCGTTCACGTCGGTATGGCTACACCTTC
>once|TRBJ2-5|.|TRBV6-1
CASSEGRYQETQYF
TGTGCCAGCAGTGAAGGGAGGTACCAAGAGACCCAGTACTTC
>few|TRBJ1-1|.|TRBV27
CASSYRHYTEAFF
TGTGCCAGCAGTTACAGACACTACACTGAAGCTTTCTTT
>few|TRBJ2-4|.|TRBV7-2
CASSLGAGAGAAKNIQYF
TGTGCCAGCAGCTTAGGGGCAGGTGCGGGGGCAGCCAAAAACATTCAGTACTTC
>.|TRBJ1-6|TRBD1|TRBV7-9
CASSSYSGTANSPLHF
TGTGCCAGCAGCTCATACTCCGGGACAGCAAATTCACCCCTCCACTTT
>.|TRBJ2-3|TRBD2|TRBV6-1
CASSESPGVSGIPDTQYF
TGTGCCAGCAGTGAGTCCCCCGGCGTTAGCGGGATCCCAGATACGCAGTATTTT